The entry that follows covers one TCR beta chain sequence. This clonotype occurred many times. Its specific antigen is unknown. No per-base quality is available; no much larger clone lies one base away. The time point tag for this specimen amounts to: newly diagnosed GD, antithyroid drugs for less than 3 months. For both TCR sequencing and RNA sequencing, RNA was extracted from PBMCs using TRIzol. Graves' disease was diagnosed according to American Thyroid Association guidelines. Patients for the study were recruited at an endocrinology department in Xi'an, China. Each patient gave 7.5 to 10 milliliters of peripheral blood, collected in an EDTA anticoagulant tube. Ficoll Paque Plus density gradient separation was used to isolate PBMCs, and no further T cell sorting was performed. An Agilent 2100 Bioanalyzer and agarose gel were used to check RNA quality, while a NanoDrop 2000 measured RNA concentration.

The library was obtained by multiplex PCR. Sequencing relied on an Illumina HiSeq 4000. CDR3 regions were amplified by Arm-PCR with iRepertoire HTBI primers to construct TCR beta libraries. Gel purification was performed on PCR products prior to sequencing. As for the authors' bioinformatics: Across samples, 60 to 70 TRBV and 14 TRBJ segments were identified and used for gene usage analysis of CDR3 amino acid clonotypes. Filtered high-quality paired reads were merged into contigs using COPE and FqMerger. BLAST was used to align contigs to IMGT TRBV, TRBD and TRBJ reference genes, and CDR3 was defined according to IMGT. Highly expanded clones were defined as clonotypes with a frequency above 0.1%. Repertoire diversity was measured by Shannon entropy, and V-J evenness by the Gini coefficient. Clonotypes shared by more than one individual were considered public. The public reads were reprocessed in TCRdb via fastp at Q25 and MiXCR, keeping in-frame beta chains. Each CDR3 protein appears once, grouped with its most common genes and DNA. For this entry, the V and J calls and clone size follow TCRdb and not the study's own pipeline. The sample contains about 220,000 distinct CDR3 sequences, less than 20% of them found a single time. About 12% of the sample comes from the top ten.

This entry comes from a study of regulatory T cells in long-lasting Graves disease listed by TCRdb under 2021. In the study overall: Antithyroid drugs had been taken for less than 3 months by newly diagnosed Graves' disease patients. The study was conducted in China and was registered as a clinical trial. A total of 33 samples underwent TCR sequencing: some 13 from persistent and around 20 from newly diagnosed Graves' disease patients. Patients with persistent Graves' disease were compared with patients with newly diagnosed Graves' disease using TCR sequencing and RNA sequencing of peripheral blood.

Paper-wide results and their limitations: The study examined only peripheral blood because the primary lesion, thyroid tissue, could not be accessed. A larger number of public clonotypes was shared among persistent patients (approximately 2,600) than among newly diagnosed patients (approximately 1,000). Lower TCR Shannon entropy and fewer highly expanded clones were observed in persistent Graves' disease patients than in newly diagnosed patients, which suggested clonal expansion. Sequencing and analysis were limited to the TCR beta chain. TRBV28, TRBJ1-2 and TRBJ2-5 were preferentially used in persistent disease, while TRBV20-1 and TRBJ2-1 were favored in newly diagnosed disease. As a limitation, the authors acknowledged that the small sample size may reduce accuracy.

V trim: 5 bases; J trim: 7 bases; unmatched bases: 11. Looking up the germline V gene (reference sequence) yields CDR1 LNHDA and CDR2 SQIVND. Measured from the cysteine to the phenylalanine, the CDR3 is 15 residues long. Only the CDR3 region is kept as DNA, spanning 45 bases read in frame from base 1. These sequences were also reported in another study, on T cells in Graves' hyperthyroidism and ophthalmopathy. Per the second study: Stable Graves' hyperthyroidism was defined as the absence of progression to ophthalmopathy over 18 months of follow-up. Hyperthyroidism patients were newly diagnosed, with disease duration under 2 months, and aged 18 to 65 years. Exclusion was applied to patients with uncontrolled infections, other autoimmune diseases, pregnancy or lactation. Diagnoses relied on clinical symptoms, serum thyroxine and TRAb, thyroid ultrasound and orbital computed tomography. A first-round RT-PCR of the TCR CDR3 used the HTBI primer set with the Qiagen OneStep RT-PCR kit. Most expanded thyroid clonotypes (frequency above 0.001) were also detected in blood, suggesting blood repertoires may reflect thyroid immune responses. A 13 V-J signature model separated ophthalmopathy from stable hyperthyroidism, with roughly 88% sensitivity and 81% to 82% specificity in cross-validation and 80%/75% in testing. During validation, the model predicted progression to ophthalmopathy a median of roughly 7.1 months ahead of onset, with around 71% sensitivity and around 73% specificity. TCR V-J signatures able to tell the groups apart were searched for in a discovery cohort of 100 patients, of whom 43 had Graves' ophthalmopathy and about 60 had stable Graves' hyperthyroidism. An independent validation cohort of fewer than 20 hyperthyroidism patients and about 15 patients who later progressed to ophthalmopathy tested prospective prediction of ophthalmopathy. The roughly 99 discovery patients were divided at random into training and test sets in a 7:3 ratio. In addition, the study compared T-cell repertoires in thyroid tissue and in blood from several Graves' hyperthyroidism patients. After blood sampling, hyperthyroidism patients were treated with methimazole at a starting dose of 30 mg daily, and ophthalmopathy patients were treated with high-dose intravenous methylprednisolone. A second multiplex PCR round built the libraries, followed by size selection and purification. Sequencing of the libraries was done on an Illumina HiSeq2000 using paired-end 100 bp reads. Raw data were processed with SOAPnuke, discarding reads with adapters, uncalled bases, mean Phred below 15, or no exact constant-primer or identifier match. High-quality paired reads were merged using COPE v1.2.5, and each unique nucleotide sequence was defined as a clonotype. MiTCR v1.1 was used to align clonotypes to the IMGT TRBV, TRBD and TRBJ reference segments. Only V-J combinations with frequency above 0.0001, covering about 99% of repertoires, were analysed. A TCS score was defined as the ratio between F50 (clonal expansion) and ExV (chaos), using BLOSUM62-based TCRdist between CDR3 peptides within each V-J. Welch's t-statistics and random forest reduced roughly 530 V-J features to under 15, which were used in a naive Bayes classifier (R e1071). No statistical method was used to set the sample size in advance, and investigators knew the group allocation. TCR Vbeta CDR3 sequencing of roughly 140 peripheral blood samples (approximately 44 ophthalmopathy, roughly 72 hyperthyroidism and some 17 progressor patients) is reported in the paper.

The TCR sequence derives from a woman aged 30 to 39 with Graves disease. Donor details come from another sample of the same person, matched by shared clones. The chain is encoded by TRBV19 joined to TRBJ2-7, and 10 bases in between align with TRBD1. The material was peripheral blood mononuclear cells (PBMCs), obtained at new diagnosis, from a patient treated with antithyroid drugs. The CDR3 corresponds to CASSPRQGASEEQYF. The nucleotides read TGTGCCAGTAGTCCACGACAGGGGGCGTCGGAGGAGCAGTACTTC.